This T cell receptor beta chain was recovered during a study of T-cell memory formation after mild COVID-19. TCRdb independently ran MiXCR on the 5' RACE reads; one entry per CDR3 protein. The top ten clones hold 12% of a sample with 500,000 to 600,000 distinct CDR3 sequences, 18% of them seen once. This clonotype was picked up many times. The antigen is unknown. Study observations and caveats: What remained unconfirmed was the SARS-CoV-2 specificity of second-wave clones peaking on day 37.

The TCR originated in an adult woman who had mild COVID-19 (a few samples of this study predate the infection). Cell type and time point are not known. What was sequenced was PBMCs or a T cell subset sorted from them (not recorded which).

CDR3 amino acids: CASSSGSGAAYNEQFF. CDR3 nucleotide sequence: TGTGCCAGCAGCTCTGGATCAGGGGCCGCTTACAATGAGCAGTTCTTC. V is TRBV7-9 and J is TRBJ2-1, with D possibly matching TRBD1 (6 bases). V was cut by 4 bases and J by 4 bases, with 17 bases left in between. Looked up from germline, CDR1 is SEHNR and CDR2 is FQNEAQ (reference sequence). The CDR3 loop spans 16 amino acids.